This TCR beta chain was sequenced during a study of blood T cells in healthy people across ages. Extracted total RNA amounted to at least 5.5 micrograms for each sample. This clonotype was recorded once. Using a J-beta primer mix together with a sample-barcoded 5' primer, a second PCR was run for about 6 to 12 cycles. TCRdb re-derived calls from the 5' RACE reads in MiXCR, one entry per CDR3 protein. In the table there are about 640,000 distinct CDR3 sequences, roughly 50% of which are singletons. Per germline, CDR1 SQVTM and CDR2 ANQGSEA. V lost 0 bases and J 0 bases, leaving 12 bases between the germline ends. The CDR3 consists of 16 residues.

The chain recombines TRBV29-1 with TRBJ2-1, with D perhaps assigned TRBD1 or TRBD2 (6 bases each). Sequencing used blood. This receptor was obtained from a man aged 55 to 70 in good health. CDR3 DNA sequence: TGCAGCGTTGAAGACATCGGGGGCCCCTCCTACAATGAGCAGTTCTTC. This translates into CSVEDIGGPSYNEQFF.